The rows below give T cell receptor beta chains drawn from one sample of a study of cytomegalovirus exposure and HLA in healthy donors. Sequencing was performed with immunoSEQ multiplex PCR; in TCRdb, only in-frame clones are kept and a portion is missing. Among some 35,000 clones listed, nearly 55% were seen once. Sequenced input: PBMCs. The receptors come from a woman between 35 and 50 years old in good health and CMV-seropositive. The CDR3 runs from the conserved cysteine through the conserved F or W. A D gene is named only where the DNA matches it firmly. A clone size is listed for some rows: how often the clone was seen (once, few, many), or a class if it is expanded.

abundance	d_gene	j_gene	v_gene	CDR3aa	CDR3nt
NA	TRBD1	TRBJ1-2	TRBV30	CAWRGQGVHYGYTF	TGTGCCTGGCGGGGACAGGGGGTTCACTATGGCTACACCTTC
few	NA	TRBJ2-1	TRBV6-4	CASTPGLLVDEQFF	TGTGCCAGCACGCCAGGACTACTCGTCGATGAGCAGTTCTTC
NA	NA	TRBJ1-1	TRBV5-4	CASNTPSSREAFF	TGTGCCAGCAACACGCCTAGTAGTCGTGAAGCTTTCTTT
NA	TRBD1	TRBJ1-2	TRBV7-2	CASSLGQGAHGYAF	TGTGCCAGCAGCTTAGGTCAGGGGGCACATGGCTACGCCTTC
NA	NA	TRBJ1-2	TRBV30	CAWSLSGGARDTF	TGTGCCTGGAGTCTCTCCGGGGGGGCCCGCGACACCTTC
NA	TRBD1	TRBJ2-2	TRBV6-4	CASSAQGVGELFF	TGTGCCAGCAGTGCCCAGGGGGTTGGGGAGCTGTTTTTT
NA	NA	TRBJ2-7	TRBV5-1	CASSAGRLGEQYF	TGCGCCAGCAGCGCAGGGCGTCTGGGCGAGCAGTACTTC
NA	TRBD1	TRBJ1-2	TRBV2	CASLHDGTAYGYTF	TGTGCCAGCCTCCATGACGGGACAGCGTATGGCTACACCTTC
NA	TRBD1	TRBJ1-5	TRBV4-1	CASSQWGQQPDNQPQHF	TGCGCCAGCAGCCAATGGGGACAGCAACCTGACAATCAGCCCCAGCATTTT
NA	NA	TRBJ2-7	TRBV2	CASSEMGGLLEQYF	TGTGCCAGCAGTGAAATGGGAGGCCTTCTCGAGCAGTACTTC
NA	TRBD2	TRBJ2-1	TRBV5-1	CASSGSGVVYNEQFF	TGCGCCAGCAGCGGGAGCGGGGTGGTCTACAATGAGCAGTTCTTC
NA	NA	TRBJ1-1	TRBV7-9	CASSTVSSNTEAFF	TGTGCCAGCAGCACCGTAAGTAGTAACACTGAAGCTTTCTTT
medium-sized	TRBD1	TRBJ1-1	TRBV4-2	CASSQQGQGNTEAFF	TGTGCCAGCAGCCAACAGGGACAGGGAAACACTGAAGCTTTCTTT
few	TRBD1	TRBJ1-5	TRBV6-6	CASSPGQGRYQPQHF	TGTGCCAGCAGTCCGGGACAGGGGCGGTATCAGCCCCAGCATTTT
NA	TRBD1	TRBJ1-1	TRBV12-5	CASGLTTGGSYTEAFF	TGTGCTAGTGGTTTGACGACAGGGGGCAGTTACACTGAAGCTTTCTTT
medium-sized	NA	TRBJ1-2	TRBV19	CASMSTAVSGYTF	TGTGCCAGTATGTCGACAGCCGTGAGTGGCTACACCTTC
NA	TRBD2	TRBJ2-1	TRBV28	CASRSGNYNEQFF	TGTGCCAGCAGAAGCGGGAACTACAATGAGCAGTTCTTC
NA	TRBD1	TRBJ1-6	TRBV7-2	CASSSPGTAPLHF	TGTGCCAGCAGCTCGCCAGGGACAGCACCCCTCCACTTT
NA	TRBD1	TRBJ2-5	TRBV2	CASGTVQETQYF	TGTGCCAGCGGGACAGTCCAAGAGACCCAGTACTTC
NA	TRBD1	TRBJ1-1	TRBV7-9	CASSAGQGGGEAFF	TGTGCCAGCAGCGCGGGACAGGGAGGGGGTGAAGCTTTCTTT
once	NA	TRBJ1-3	TRBV2	CASRQGHSGNTIYF	TGTGCCAGCAGACAGGGCCACTCTGGAAACACCATATATTTT
NA	NA	TRBJ1-1	TRBV6-1	CASSEAPTALQAFF	TGTGCCAGCAGTGAAGCTCCGACAGCTTTACAAGCTTTCTTT
NA	TRBD1	TRBJ1-1	TRBV12-5	CASGRGLQFGTEAFF	TGTGCTAGTGGCAGGGGGCTTCAATTTGGCACTGAAGCTTTCTTT
NA	TRBD1	TRBJ2-1	TRBV27	CASSFDREYANEQFF	TGTGCCAGCAGTTTTGACAGGGAATACGCCAATGAGCAGTTCTTC
once	TRBD2	TRBJ2-1	TRBV6-5	CASSSSGGANEQFF	TGTGCCAGCAGTTCCAGCGGGGGGGCCAATGAGCAGTTCTTC
NA	NA	TRBJ1-4	TRBV7-6	CASSLAGGRGEKLFF	TGTGCCAGCAGCTTAGCAGGGGGAAGGGGTGAAAAACTGTTTTTT
once	TRBD1	TRBJ1-2	TRBV6-5	CASRPGQDGYGYTF	TGTGCCAGCAGACCAGGACAGGACGGCTATGGCTACACCTTC
few	NA	TRBJ1-1	TRBV30	CAWSVQVNTEAFF	TGTGCCTGGAGTGTACAGGTGAACACTGAAGCTTTCTTT
NA	NA	TRBJ2-2	TRBV30	CAWSGQAMNTGELFF	TGTGCCTGGAGTGGACAAGCAATGAACACCGGGGAGCTGTTTTTT
NA	NA	TRBJ2-6	TRBV10-1	CASRTRLVWLRRSGANVLTF	TGCGCCAGCAGGACTCGACTAGTTTGGTTACGGCGCTCTGGGGCCAACGTCCTGACTTTC
NA	TRBD2	TRBJ2-1	TRBV27	CASSLAGLDEQFF	TGTGCCAGCAGCCTAGCGGGGTTGGATGAGCAGTTCTTC
NA	TRBD1	TRBJ1-4	TRBV5-4	CASSKRQGTNEKLFF	TGTGCCAGCAGCAAAAGACAGGGTACTAATGAAAAACTGTTTTTT
NA	NA	TRBJ2-7	TRBV7-6	CASSLEATGSYEQYF	TGTGCCAGCAGCTTAGAGGCCACCGGGAGCTACGAGCAGTACTTC